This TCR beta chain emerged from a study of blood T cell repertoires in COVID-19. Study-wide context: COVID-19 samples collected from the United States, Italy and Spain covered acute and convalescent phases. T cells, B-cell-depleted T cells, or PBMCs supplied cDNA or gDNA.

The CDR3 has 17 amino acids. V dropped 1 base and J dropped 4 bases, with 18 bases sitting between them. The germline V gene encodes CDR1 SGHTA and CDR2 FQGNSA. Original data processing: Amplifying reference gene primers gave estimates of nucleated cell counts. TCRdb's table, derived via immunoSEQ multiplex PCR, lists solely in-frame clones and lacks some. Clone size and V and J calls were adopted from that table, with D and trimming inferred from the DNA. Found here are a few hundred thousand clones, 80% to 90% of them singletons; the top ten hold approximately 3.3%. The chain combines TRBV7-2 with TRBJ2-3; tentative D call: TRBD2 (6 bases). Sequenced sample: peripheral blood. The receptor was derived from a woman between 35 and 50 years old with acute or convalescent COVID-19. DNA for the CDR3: TGTGCCAGCAGCTTAGGGCTAGCGTTGGGCCCAGCAGATACGCAGTATTTT. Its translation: CASSLGLALGPADTQYF.